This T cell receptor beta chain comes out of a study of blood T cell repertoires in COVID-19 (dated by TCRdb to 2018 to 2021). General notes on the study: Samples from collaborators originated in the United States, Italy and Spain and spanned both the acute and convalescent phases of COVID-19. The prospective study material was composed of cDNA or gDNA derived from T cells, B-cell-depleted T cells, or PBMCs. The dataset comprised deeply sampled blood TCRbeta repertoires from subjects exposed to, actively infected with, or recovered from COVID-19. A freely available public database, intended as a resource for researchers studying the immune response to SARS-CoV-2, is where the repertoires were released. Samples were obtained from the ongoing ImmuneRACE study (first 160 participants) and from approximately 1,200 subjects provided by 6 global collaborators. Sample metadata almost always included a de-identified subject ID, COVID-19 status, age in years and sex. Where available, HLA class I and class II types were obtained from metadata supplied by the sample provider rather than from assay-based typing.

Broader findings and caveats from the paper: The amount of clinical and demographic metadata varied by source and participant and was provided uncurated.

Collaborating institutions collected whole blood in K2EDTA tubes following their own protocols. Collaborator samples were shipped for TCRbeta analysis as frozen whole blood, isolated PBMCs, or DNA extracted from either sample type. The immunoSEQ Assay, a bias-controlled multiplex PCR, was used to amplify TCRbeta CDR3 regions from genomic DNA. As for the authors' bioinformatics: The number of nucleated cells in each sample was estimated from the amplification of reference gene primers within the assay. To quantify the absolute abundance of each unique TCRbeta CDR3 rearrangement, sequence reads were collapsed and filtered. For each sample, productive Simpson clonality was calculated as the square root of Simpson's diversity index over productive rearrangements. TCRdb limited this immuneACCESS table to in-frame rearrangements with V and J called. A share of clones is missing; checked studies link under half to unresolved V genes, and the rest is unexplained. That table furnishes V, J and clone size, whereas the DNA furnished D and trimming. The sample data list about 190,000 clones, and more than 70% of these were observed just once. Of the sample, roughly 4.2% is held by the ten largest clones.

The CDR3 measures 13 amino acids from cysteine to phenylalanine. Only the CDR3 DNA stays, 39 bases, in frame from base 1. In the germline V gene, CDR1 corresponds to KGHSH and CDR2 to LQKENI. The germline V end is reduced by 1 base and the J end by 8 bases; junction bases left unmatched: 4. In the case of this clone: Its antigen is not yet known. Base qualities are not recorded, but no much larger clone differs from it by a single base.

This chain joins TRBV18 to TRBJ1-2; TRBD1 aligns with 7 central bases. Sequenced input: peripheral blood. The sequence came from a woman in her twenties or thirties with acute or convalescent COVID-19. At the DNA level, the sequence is TGTGCCAGCTCACCACAGACAGGGCCCGGCTACACCTTC. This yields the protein CASSPQTGPGYTF.